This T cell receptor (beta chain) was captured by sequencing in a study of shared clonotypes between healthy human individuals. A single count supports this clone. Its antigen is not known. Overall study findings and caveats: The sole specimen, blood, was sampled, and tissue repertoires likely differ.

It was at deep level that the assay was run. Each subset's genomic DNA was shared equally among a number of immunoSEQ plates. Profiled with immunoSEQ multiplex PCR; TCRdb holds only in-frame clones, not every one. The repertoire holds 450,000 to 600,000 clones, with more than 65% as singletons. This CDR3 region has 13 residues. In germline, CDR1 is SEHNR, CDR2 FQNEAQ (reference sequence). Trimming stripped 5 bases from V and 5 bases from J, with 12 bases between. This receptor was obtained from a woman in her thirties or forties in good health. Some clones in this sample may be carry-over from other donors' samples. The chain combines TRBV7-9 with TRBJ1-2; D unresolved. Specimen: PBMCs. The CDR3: CASSPDGEYGYTF. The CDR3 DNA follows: TGTGCCAGCAGCCCGGACGGAGAATATGGCTACACCTTC.